This T cell receptor (beta chain) emerged from a study of T cells in Graves' hyperthyroidism and ophthalmopathy (dated by TCRdb to about 2019). About the full investigation: Peripheral blood samples were taken at the time of initial diagnosis, prior to any treatment. TCR V-J signatures able to tell the groups apart were searched for in a discovery cohort of some 100 patients, of whom around 42 had Graves' ophthalmopathy and about 55 had stable Graves' hyperthyroidism. An independent validation cohort of around 19 hyperthyroidism patients and approximately 17 patients who later progressed to ophthalmopathy tested prospective prediction of ophthalmopathy. For training and testing, the 100 or so patients in the discovery cohort were randomly divided in a 7:3 ratio. The study also compared thyroid tissue and blood T-cell repertoires from a handful of Graves' hyperthyroidism patients. After blood sampling, hyperthyroidism patients were treated with methimazole at a starting dose of 30 mg daily, and ophthalmopathy patients were treated with high-dose intravenous methylprednisolone. The paper reports TCR Vbeta CDR3 sequencing of 130 to 150 peripheral blood samples: some 44 ophthalmopathy, about 75 hyperthyroidism and around 17 progressor patients. Study-wide findings and limitations: No statistical method was used to fix the sample size in advance, and group allocation was not hidden from the investigators. Most expanded thyroid clonotypes (frequency above 0.001) were also detected in blood, suggesting blood repertoires may reflect thyroid immune responses. In cross-validation, a model built on a 13 V-J signature told ophthalmopathy apart from stable hyperthyroidism with 87.88% sensitivity and 81% to 82% specificity, and in testing the same model reached 80%/75%. In validation, progression to ophthalmopathy was predicted by the model with 65% to 71% sensitivity and around 76% specificity, a median of about 6.8 months before onset.

A note on this clonotype: Its antigen remains undetermined. No base quality values were provided; no much bigger clone lies one nucleotide off.

The hyperthyroidism patients were between 18 and 65 years old and newly diagnosed, with a disease duration of less than 2 months. Patients with uncontrolled infections, other autoimmune diseases, pregnancy or lactation were excluded. Clinical symptoms, serum thyroxine and TRAb, thyroid ultrasound, and orbital computed tomography formed the basis for the diagnoses. Blood from progressor patients was drawn when they were first diagnosed with hyperthyroidism, before any ophthalmopathy symptoms appeared. PBMCs were separated from 10 ml of fresh peripheral blood using Ficoll-Paque density gradient centrifugation. Patients classed as progressors first received a Graves' hyperthyroidism diagnosis and then went on to develop ophthalmopathy during follow-up. Total RNA was extracted with Trizol reagent, and quality was checked on an Agilent 2100 Bioanalyzer. CDR3 length: 18 amino acids, cysteine to phenylalanine. Here the CDR3 DNA is all that survives: 54 bases in frame from base 1. The germline V gene (reference sequence) gives CDR1 as LNHDA and CDR2 as SQIVND. Unmatched junction bases come to 18, with V trimmed by 5 bases and J by 5 bases.

TCR beta CDR3 regions were amplified from RNA transcripts. The first round of RT-PCR for the TCR CDR3 was performed with the HTBI primer set and the Qiagen OneStep RT-PCR kit. A second multiplex PCR round built the libraries, followed by size selection and purification. Libraries were sequenced paired-end with 100 bp reads on an Illumina HiSeq2000. The study's own analysis went as follows. SOAPnuke was used to process the raw data, with reads discarded if the reads contained adapters or uncalled bases, had a mean Phred below 15, or lacked an exact constant-primer or identifier match. COPE v1.2.5 was used to merge the high-quality paired reads, and each unique nucleotide sequence was defined as a clonotype. Clonotypes were aligned to IMGT TRBV, TRBD and TRBJ reference segments using MiTCR v1.1. The analysis included only V-J combinations with a frequency above 0.0001, which together covered approximately 99% of the repertoires. The TCS score was defined as F50 (clonal expansion) divided by E x V (chaos), with BLOSUM62-based TCRdist calculated between CDR3 peptides within each V-J. Welch's t-statistics and random forest reduced 450 to 600 V-J features to about 12, which were used in a naive Bayes classifier (R e1071). TCRdb reprocessing: public reads trimmed at Q25 with fastp, clones called with MiXCR, in-frame beta chains kept. Identical CDR3 proteins give one entry, which carries the most common genes and DNA. The V and J calls follow TCRdb's processing rather than the paper's. The sample yields 280,000 or so distinct CDR3 sequences; less than 30% were counted once. The top ten clonotypes cover about 25% of the sample.

Sample: blood. The chain is encoded by TRBV19 joined to TRBJ2-7, with TRBD2 matching 10 junction bases. The sequence was obtained from a man in his forties or fifties with Graves' hyperthyroidism that later progressed to Graves' ophthalmopathy. The nucleotides are TGTGCCAGTAGTTCGTGGATGGAGCGGGAGGGCTTGTCGAACGAGCAGTACTTC. Its protein is CASSSWMEREGLSNEQYF.